The clone carrying this T cell receptor beta chain was observed many times. This record comes from a study of T cells after yellow fever vaccination. TCRdb re-analysed the 5' RACE reads in MiXCR, keeping a single row per CDR3 protein. The sample lists a few hundred thousand distinct CDR3 sequences, 7.5% to 9% seen once, with 15% to 20% in the top ten. The CDR3 sequence is 12 residues long. Germline V gene sequence: CDR1 SGHDN, CDR2 FVKESK. V was shortened by 2 bases and J by 9 bases, with 10 bases between the two germline ends. The chain combines TRBV14 with TRBJ2-5; perhaps TRBD1 as D (5 bases). Sequencing used PBMCs, obtained on the day of the first yellow fever vaccination. The source of this sequence is a man between 18 and 29 years old who received the YFV17D yellow fever vaccine. CDR3 DNA: TGTGCCAGCAGCCAACCTGACAGCTCCCAGTACTTC. Translation gives CASSQPDSSQYF.